This T cell receptor beta chain was observed in a study of T cells in localized non-small cell lung cancer (dated by TCRdb to the early 2020s). About the investigation overall: T cell repertoires of 200 to 300 early-stage NSCLC patients were analyzed, with tumors being compared against uninvolved tumor-adjacent lungs. All 250 or so NSCLC patients in the cohort were treatment-naive and had localized lung tumors that were resected. NSCLC patients had a mean age of roughly 64 years, and more than 120 were male and about 98 female. Broader findings and caveats from the paper: A median of about 50 of the top 100 tumor clones turned up in the paired uninvolved adjacent lung, and 25 to 30 of those clones also ranked among the top 100 of that same adjacent lung. Because multi-region sequencing of the tumors was not done, intratumor heterogeneity could not be ruled out. The highest T cell clonality was observed in uninvolved tumor-adjacent lung, where clonality exceeded that of tumor, suggesting that antigenic responses were more focused in uninvolved tumor-adjacent lung. Longer overall survival was associated with higher blood T cell density, whereas shorter survival was associated with higher adjacent-lung clonality. Because the study design was exploratory, TCR variables were selected using unadjusted p-values without false-discovery rate correction.

At diagnosis, peripheral blood, uninvolved tumor-adjacent lung and tumor were collected and stored as a combination of fresh-frozen and FFPE material. For TCR repertoire profiling, blood samples were analyzed in the form of peripheral blood mononuclear cells. CDR1 and CDR2, per the germline V gene, are SGHRS and YFSETQ. V is shortened by 0 bases, J by 0 bases, and the region joining them spans 4 bases. Taken from cysteine to phenylalanine, the CDR3 has 13 residues. Only the CDR3 portion is preserved as DNA: 39 bases, with reading frame beginning at the first base. Turning to this clone: This receptor's antigen is unknown. No much larger clonotype is one base removed from it; base qualities were not supplied.

TCR beta CDR3 regions were sequenced from DNA using the immunoSEQ Assay. The authors' analysis ran thus. T cell density was computed as TCR beta template counts normalized to usable DNA estimated by amplifying housekeeping genes. Using the preseqR package, richness was estimated by extrapolating to 120,000 templates for tissue samples and 400,000 templates for PBMC samples. Clonality was taken to be one minus Pielou's evenness. Tissue-enriched TCRs were identified through differential abundance testing performed on productive amino-acid clonotypes, with a minimum total count of 5 and an alpha of 0.1. The Jaccard Index and the Morisita Overlap Index were used to measure repertoire overlap between compartments. GLIPH grouped TCR beta CDR3s together with public tetramer-defined viral CDR3s, and a viral motif had to include at least three viral sequences and show V-gene enrichment. TCRdb's version of the immuneACCESS table is confined to in-frame rearrangements and falls short of the full clone set. An unresolved V gene accounts for under half of the shortfall where checked; the remainder is of unknown origin. V, J and clone size were drawn from that table, and D and trimming were deduced from the DNA. Recorded for this sample are 65,000 to 80,000 clones; around 85% of them occurred a single time. Of the sample, approximately 1.2% falls within the top ten clones.

The clonotype comes from an older female donor with stage I lung adenocarcinoma. The V gene is TRBV5-1 and the J gene is TRBJ2-7, with the D gene not confidently named. Sequenced material: peripheral blood, taken before any cancer treatment. The sequence in DNA is TGCGCCAGCAGCTTGGTAGACTCCTACGAGCAGTACTTC. It specifies CASSLVDSYEQYF. The CDR3 plus the reference TRBV5-1 and TRBJ2-7 genes for the other parts give the full variable domain: KAGVTQTPRYLIKTRGQQVTLSCSPISGHRSVSWYQQTPGQGLQFLFEYFSETQRNKGNFPGRFSGRQFSNSRSEMNVSTLELGDSALYLCASSLVDSYEQYFGPGTRLTVT.